This record concerns one T cell receptor beta chain sequence. Antigen specificity is unknown. CDR3 length: 14 residues. Trimming stripped 5 bases from V and 8 bases from J, with 19 bases between. In germline, CDR1 is SQVTM, CDR2 ANQGSEA. This specimen comes from a study of Ad26.COV2.S vaccination and SARS-CoV-2 variants. Study overall: Donor was one of the participants in the Ad26.COV2.S arm of the COV1001 trial. Notes on the study in general: Vaccinated and placebo-treated recipients had similar non-spike TCR breadth. Once vaccination had occurred, spike-specific CD8+ and CD4+ T cell responses reportedly showed substantial breadth.

Treatment reported: some 20 received Ad26.COV2.S at low or high dose, single or two shots; about 5 received placebo; per-sample allocation not given. Collection of the samples took place on day 63 after the first injection of vaccine or placebo. It was an adult aged 18-55 years in Boston who was the donor. Produced via immunoSEQ multiplex PCR; TCRdb's table is partial and in-frame only. The sample gives 330,000 or so clones, almost 90% of which show up once; about 5.4% is in the top ten. This receptor was taken from a person between 18 and 59 years old who received the Ad26.COV2.S COVID-19 vaccine or a placebo. The rearrangement uses TRBV29-1 and TRBJ2-1; D remains unclear. The source material was peripheral blood, sampled in a trial of Ad26.COV2.S vaccine versus placebo. This CDR3 reads CSVPHTYSEDEQFF. The CDR3 nucleotides read TGCAGCGTTCCCCATACCTACTCGGAAGATGAGCAGTTCTTC.